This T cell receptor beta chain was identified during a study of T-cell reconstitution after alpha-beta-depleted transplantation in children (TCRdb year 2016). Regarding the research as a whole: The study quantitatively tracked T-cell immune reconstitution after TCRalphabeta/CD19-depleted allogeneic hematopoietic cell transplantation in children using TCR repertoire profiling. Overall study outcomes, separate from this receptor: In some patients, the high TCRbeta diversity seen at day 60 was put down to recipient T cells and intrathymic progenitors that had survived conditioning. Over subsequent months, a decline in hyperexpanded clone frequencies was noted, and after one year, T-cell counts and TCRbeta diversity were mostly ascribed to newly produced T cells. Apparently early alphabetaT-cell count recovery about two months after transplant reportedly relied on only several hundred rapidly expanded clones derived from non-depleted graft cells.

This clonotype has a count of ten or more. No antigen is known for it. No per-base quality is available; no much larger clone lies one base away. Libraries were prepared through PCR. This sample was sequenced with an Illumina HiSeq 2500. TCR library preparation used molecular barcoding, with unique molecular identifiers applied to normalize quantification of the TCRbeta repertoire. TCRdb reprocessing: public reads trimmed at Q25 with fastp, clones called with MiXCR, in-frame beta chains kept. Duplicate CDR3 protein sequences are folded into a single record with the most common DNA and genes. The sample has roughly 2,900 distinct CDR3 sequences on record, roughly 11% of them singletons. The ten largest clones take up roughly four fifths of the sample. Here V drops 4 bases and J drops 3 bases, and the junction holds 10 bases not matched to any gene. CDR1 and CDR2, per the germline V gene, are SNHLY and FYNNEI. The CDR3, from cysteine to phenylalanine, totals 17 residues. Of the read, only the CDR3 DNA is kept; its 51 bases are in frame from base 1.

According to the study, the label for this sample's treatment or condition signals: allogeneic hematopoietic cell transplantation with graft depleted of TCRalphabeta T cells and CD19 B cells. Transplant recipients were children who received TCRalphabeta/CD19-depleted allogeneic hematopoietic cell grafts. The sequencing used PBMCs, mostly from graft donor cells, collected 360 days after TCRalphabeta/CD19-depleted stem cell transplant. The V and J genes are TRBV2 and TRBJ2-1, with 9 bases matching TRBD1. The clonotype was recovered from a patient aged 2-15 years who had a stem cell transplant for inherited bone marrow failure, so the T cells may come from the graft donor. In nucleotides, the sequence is TGTGCCAGCAGTGGACTCCGGACAGGGGCTTTCTACAATGAGCAGTTCTTC. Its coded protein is CASSGLRTGAFYNEQFF.